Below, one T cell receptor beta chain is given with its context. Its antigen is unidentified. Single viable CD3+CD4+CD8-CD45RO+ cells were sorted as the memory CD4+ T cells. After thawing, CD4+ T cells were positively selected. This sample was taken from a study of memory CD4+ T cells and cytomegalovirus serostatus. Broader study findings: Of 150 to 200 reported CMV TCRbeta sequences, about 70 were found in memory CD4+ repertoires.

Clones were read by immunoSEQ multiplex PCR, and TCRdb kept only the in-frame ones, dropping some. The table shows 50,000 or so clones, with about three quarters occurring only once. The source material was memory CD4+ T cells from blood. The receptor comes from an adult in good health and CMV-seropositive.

CDR3 residues: CASSPVLGDQPQHF. CDR3 nucleotide sequence: TGTGCCAGCTCACCTGTTTTGGGGGATCAGCCCCAGCATTTT. The V gene is TRBV18, the J gene TRBJ1-5, with D maybe TRBD1 (5 bases). The V gene lost 3 bases and the J gene lost 5 bases, with 11 bases spanning the gap. The CDR3 runs 14 residues. Looked up from germline, CDR1 is KGHSH and CDR2 is LQKENI. The full variable domain, in which reference TRBV18 and TRBJ1-5 provide the parts outside the CDR3, is NAGVMQNPRHLVRRRGQEARLRCSPMKGHSHVYWYRQLPEEGLKFMVYLQKENIIDESGMPKERFSAEFPKEGPSILRIQQVVRGDSAAYFCASSPVLGDQPQHFGDGTRLSIL.